A single sample is the source of the 13 T cell receptor beta chains below, sequenced in a study of beta chain features in type 1 diabetes listed by TCRdb under 2018. Library preparation was by the immunoSEQ multiplex PCR assay. The entire amount of isolated RNA was reverse transcribed using the High Capacity cDNA Reverse Transcription Kit, so the sequenced TCRB transcripts were expressed ones. The clones in this table, taken by TCRdb from immuneACCESS, are in-frame only. Not every clone is retained; where verified, under half of the shortfall comes from an unresolved V gene, and the cause of the rest is unknown. The sample yields over 350,000 clones; more than 13% were counted once. The ten largest clonotypes hold roughly 0.017% of the sample. The specimen was naive CD4+ T cells from blood. What the cell subset or site label conveys for this sample: true naive CD4+ T cells. Every receptor here comes from a woman younger than 35 in good health.

This clone has more than one count but fewer than ten. CDR3 DNA: TGTGCCAGCAGCTTAGCCGATGCGGTGATCTACGAGCAGTACTTC. Its translation: CASSLADAVIYEQYF. This sequence joins TRBV11-2 and TRBJ2-7; D unresolved. Deletions cut 1 base from V and 3 bases from J, with 13 bases between. Looked up from germline, CDR1 is SGHAT and CDR2 is FQNNGV. This CDR3 is 15 amino acids long.

The chain carries TRBV30 and TRBJ2-3; D unresolved. The V and J ends lost 0 bases and 6 bases respectively, with 10 bases between them. The germline CDR1 and CDR2 sequences are GTSNPN and SVGIG (reference sequence). The length of the CDR3 is 13 residues. This CDR3 reads CAWSVPPRDTQYF. The CDR3 DNA reads TGTGCCTGGAGTGTCCCCCCCCGGGATACGCAGTATTTT.

In its sample, this clone was seen a few times. The chain has TRBV30 and TRBJ2-5, with TRBD2 identical over 7 bases. CDR1 is GTSNPN, CDR2 SVGIG, per germline (reference sequence). Trimming took 4 bases from V and 4 from J; bases not matched to a gene: 12. This CDR3 spans 15 amino acids. The CDR3 nucleotides read TGTGCCTGGAACCCGGGAGGCGGGAGTGGAGAGACCCAGTACTTC. This sequence encodes CAWNPGGGSGETQYF.

The CDR3 protein is CASSQAGGAKNIQYF. In DNA, the CDR3 is TGCGCCAGCAGTCAAGCGGGGGGGGCCAAAAACATTCAGTACTTC. This rearrangement joins TRBV23-1 to TRBJ2-4, with TRBD2 matching over 9 bases. TRBV23-1 is noted as an ORF with a role that remains uncertain. The CDR3 contains 15 residues. After removal of 2 bases from V and 1 base from J, the junction contained 0 bases not matched to a gene.

The J gene is TRBJ2-7, the V gene TRBV4-2, with TRBD2 identical over 8 bases. The CDR3 length is 16 residues. Germline lookup yields CDR1 LGHNA and CDR2 YNFKEQ. Trimming cost V 4 bases and J 5 bases; bases outside gene matches: 13. This chain's CDR3 is CASSRSSGRSFDEQYF. CDR3 bases: TGTGCCAGCAGCCGATCAAGCGGGAGATCTTTCGACGAGCAGTACTTC.

This clone was counted only a few times. The chain joins TRBV25-1 to TRBJ2-7; the D gene is possibly TRBD1 (6 bases). V lost 2 bases and J 5 bases, leaving 10 bases between the germline ends. Germline V CDR1 and CDR2: MGHDK, SYGVNS. The length of the CDR3 is 13 residues. CDR3 nucleotides: TGTGCCAGCAGTGAAGCAGGGGTCCACGAGCAGTACTTC. This gives the protein CASSEAGVHEQYF.

This clone has just a few counts. This chain joins TRBV12-5 and TRBJ2-5, with TRBD2 identical over 10 bases. V dropped 1 base and J dropped 1; count of bases not matched to a gene: 0. Looked up from germline, CDR1 is LGHNT and CDR2 is FRNRAP. This CDR3 has 15 residues. The CDR3 DNA is TGTGCTAGTGGTTTGGGGACTAGCGGCCAAGAGACCCAGTACTTC. Encoded protein: CASGLGTSGQETQYF.

This clone came up a few times. V usage is TRBV7-2 and J usage is TRBJ2-1, with TRBD2 matching over 11 bases. Losses at the gene ends were 2 bases for V and 5 bases for J; bases not matched to a gene: 2. The length of the CDR3 is 15 residues. Germline V lookup: CDR1 SGHTA, CDR2 FQGNSA. DNA of the CDR3: TGTGCCAGCAGCTTACTAGCGGGAGGACACAATGAGCAGTTCTTC. It translates to CASSLLAGGHNEQFF.

This clone was detected a few times. The chain recombines TRBV5-4 with TRBJ1-5; the D is unclear. The CDR3 is 13 amino acids. Trimming left V 4 bases short and J 7 bases short, with 12 bases between. Germline V gene data show CDR1 as SGHNT and CDR2 as YYREEE (reference sequence). The CDR3 region is CASSNVLGQPQHF. For the CDR3, the DNA is TGTGCCAGCAGCAACGTCCTGGGCCAGCCCCAGCATTTT.

A few counts support this clone. The chain uses TRBV5-8 and TRBJ1-2, with a possible D match to TRBD1 (6 bases). The V end was cut by 4 bases, the J end by 8 bases, with 15 bases between. This CDR3 is built from 13 residues. Per the germline V gene, CDR1 is SGHTS and CDR2 is YDEGEE. As DNA, the CDR3 is TGTGCCAGCAGCCCGGACAGAATTGGAGGCTACACCTTC. It is translated as CASSPDRIGGYTF.

The chain joins TRBV30 to TRBJ1-5; D is undetermined. V gave up 0 bases and J gave up 2 bases, with 8 bases separating them. This CDR3 region has 14 residues. The germline V gene encodes CDR1 GTSNPN and CDR2 SVGIG (reference sequence). CDR3 sequence: CAWSVAYGNQPQHF. The CDR3 DNA follows: TGTGCCTGGAGTGTAGCCTATGGCAATCAGCCCCAGCATTTT. The entire variable domain, with the rest obtained from reference TRBV30 and TRBJ1-5, is as follows: SQTIHQWPATLVQPVGSPLSLECTVEGTSNPNLYWYRQAAGRGLQLLFYSVGIGQISSEVPQNLSASRPQDRQFILSSKKLLLSDSGFYLCAWSVAYGNQPQHFGDGTRLSIL.

Only a few counts were recorded for this clone. V is TRBV7-2 and J is TRBJ1-5; TRBD1 matches at 10 bases. J was trimmed by 0 bases and V by 3 bases; bases with no gene match: 5. Germline loops: CDR1 SGHTA, CDR2 FQGNSA. The CDR3 spans 17 residues. CDR3 residues: CASSFADRGLSNQPQHF. The CDR3 nucleotides read TGTGCCAGCAGCTTCGCCGACAGGGGGCTTAGCAATCAGCCCCAGCATTTT.

The table lists this clone with a few counts. This chain links TRBV29-1 with TRBJ1-3, with TRBD1 identical over 7 bases. Germline-derived CDR1 and CDR2 are SQVTM and ANQGSEA. With 7 bases clipped from V and 0 bases from J, the junction kept 3 bases outside the gene matches. This CDR3 spans 13 amino acids. The CDR3 DNA follows: TGCAGCGGACGGGACAGCTCTGGAAACACCATATATTTT. Translation: CSGRDSSGNTIYF.